The 29 T cell receptor beta chains below come from one sample, sequenced in a study of blood T cells in healthy people across ages. A J-beta primer mix and a sample-barcoded 5' primer were used in a second PCR of roughly 6 to 11 cycles. Using its own MiXCR run on the 5' RACE reads, TCRdb lists one record per CDR3 protein. The data hold about 900,000 distinct CDR3 sequences, with roughly 50% observed a single time. Sequencing was carried out using blood. These receptors were collected from a man aged 30-40 years in good health.

The CDR3 loop reads CASTPGPTEAFF. In nucleotides, the CDR3 is TGTGCCAGCACTCCAGGGCCCACTGAAGCTTTCTTT. V gene TRBV6-2 or TRBV6-3 combines with J gene TRBJ1-1; D might be TRBD1 (5 bases). Looked up from germline, CDR1 is MNHEY and CDR2 is SVGEGT. V gave up 7 bases and J gave up 4 bases, with 10 bases separating them. This CDR3 contains 12 residues.

This chain joins TRBV7-8 and TRBJ2-5; D not certain. Germline-derived CDR1 and CDR2 are SGHVS and FQNEAQ. V lost 1 base, J lost 5 bases, and 11 bases lay in between. The CDR3 extends over 14 amino acids. CDR3 sequence (DNA): TGTGCCAGCAGCTTAGGAGTCCTCCGGGAGACCCAGTACTTC. Translation gives CASSLGVLRETQYF. Full variable domain (remainder filled in from reference TRBV7-8 and TRBJ2-5): GAGVSQSPRYKVAKRGQDVALRCDPISGHVSLFWYQQALGQGPEFLTYFQNEAQLDKSGLPSDRFFAERPEGSVSTLKIQRTQQEDSAVYLCASSLGVLRETQYFGPGTRLLVL.

The chain has TRBV9 and TRBJ2-2; TRBD1 aligns across 10 bases. J lost 2 bases, V lost 4 bases, and 5 bases had no gene match. CDR1 and CDR2 from the germline V gene are SGDLS and YYNGEE. This CDR3 is built from 16 residues. CDR3 sequence (DNA): TGTGCCAGCAGCCCACGGACAGGGGGAAACACCGGGGAGCTGTTTTTT. Its protein is CASSPRTGGNTGELFF.

The chain links TRBV2 to TRBJ2-5; D unclear. Trimming shortened V by 4 bases and J by 9 bases, and 15 bases separated the two germline ends. The V gene's germline CDR1 is SNHLY and CDR2 FYNNEI. The CDR3 extends over 13 amino acids. The CDR3: CASSAEPRGAQYF. Here the CDR3 DNA reads TGTGCCAGCAGTGCAGAGCCACGTGGGGCCCAGTACTTC.

The chain links TRBV20-1 to TRBJ1-5; TRBD1 is a possible D gene (5 bases). Germline V gene sequence: CDR1 DFQATT, CDR2 SNEGSKA (reference sequence). Trimming took off 4 bases at V and 1 base at J, with 14 bases between the two ends. The CDR3 covers 15 residues. This CDR3 reads CSATSGGSSNQPQHF. The CDR3 nucleotides read TGCAGTGCTACCTCGGGGGGATCCAGCAATCAGCCCCAGCATTTT.

The chain combines TRBV20-1 with TRBJ1-1; 10 bases line up with TRBD1. Germline V gene data show CDR1 as DFQATT and CDR2 as SNEGSKA (reference sequence). The V segment lost 8 bases and the J segment 4 bases; nucleotides outside the gene matches: 10. CDR3 length: 14 residues. The CDR3 here is CSSFPGQGSTEAFF. The CDR3 DNA reads TGCAGTTCTTTCCCGGGACAGGGGAGCACTGAAGCTTTCTTT.

The chain has TRBV27 and TRBJ2-7; D gene ambiguous. The CDR3 is made up of 13 amino acids. Trimming shortened V by 4 bases and J by 0 bases, and 7 bases separated the two germline ends. From germline, CDR1 is MNHEY and CDR2 SMNVEV (reference sequence). CDR3 protein: CASSYSASYEQYF. In nucleotides, the CDR3 is TGTGCCAGCAGTTACTCCGCCTCCTACGAGCAGTACTTC.

This clonotype has only one observation. The J gene is TRBJ2-3, the V gene TRBV14, with a weak D call TRBD1 (6 bases). V lost 4 bases and J lost 8, with 19 bases in between. CDR3 length equals 15 residues. Per the germline V gene, CDR1 is SGHDN and CDR2 is FVKESK. CDR3 in amino acids: CASSPTDSFWITQYF. CDR3 DNA: TGTGCCAGCAGCCCCACGGACAGCTTTTGGATTACGCAGTATTTT.

The chain recombines TRBV4-3 with TRBJ1-2; possibly TRBD1 for D (5 bases). The V gene lost 0 bases and the J gene lost 6 bases, with 14 bases spanning the gap. This CDR3 is built from 15 residues. The germline CDR1 and CDR2 sequences are LGHNA and YSLEER. This chain's CDR3 is CASSQDFRVEDGYTF. The DNA for the CDR3 is TGCGCCAGCAGCCAAGATTTCAGGGTGGAGGATGGCTACACCTTC.

Only a few counts were recorded for this clonotype. V usage is TRBV27 and J usage is TRBJ2-3; 10 bases are shared with TRBD2. CDR1 and CDR2 from the germline V gene are MNHEY and SMNVEV (reference sequence). V dropped 9 bases and J dropped 4; count of bases not matched to a gene: 10. The CDR3 is 15 amino acids. Here the CDR3 reads CASYRAGGKPDTQYF. CDR3 nucleotides: TGTGCCAGTTATCGAGCGGGGGGGAAGCCAGATACGCAGTATTTT.

The chain employs TRBV10-3 and TRBJ1-5; D call uncertain. CDR3 size: 13 residues. The germline V and J ends were trimmed by 4 bases and 7 bases, with 11 bases remaining between them. Germline CDR1 reads ENHRY; CDR2 reads SYGVKD. CDR3 protein: CAISVGEGQPQHF. The DNA of the CDR3 is TGTGCCATCAGTGTGGGAGAGGGACAGCCCCAGCATTTT.

Turning to this clonotype: A read error may explain this, as a much larger clone is one base away. The CDR3 loop reads CSATGQGAAREIQYF. Here the CDR3 DNA reads TGCAGTGCTACGGGACAGGGGGCAGCGAGAGAGATCCAGTACTTC. The chain uses TRBV20-1 and TRBJ2-5; TRBD1 matches 12 bases. In germline, CDR1 is DFQATT, CDR2 SNEGSKA (reference sequence). CDR3 length: 15 residues.

The rearrangement joins TRBV7-9 to TRBJ1-2, with a tentative D call TRBD1 (6 bases). Trimming stripped 5 bases from V and 4 bases from J, with 17 bases between. Germline V gene lookup returns CDR1 SEHNR and CDR2 FQNEAQ (reference sequence). CDR3 length: 15 residues. The CDR3 is CASSAWDTRGYGYTF. Written as DNA, the CDR3 is TGTGCCAGCAGCGCCTGGGACACCCGAGGCTATGGCTACACCTTC.

The CDR3 sequence: CASSPPGLAGGLEQYF. In nucleotides, the CDR3 is TGTGCCAGCAGTCCTCCCGGACTAGCGGGGGGACTCGAGCAGTACTTC. J is TRBJ2-7 and V is TRBV12-3 or TRBV12-4; 14 positions agree with TRBD2. The CDR3 has 16 residues. V lost 5 bases, J lost 6 bases, and 9 bases stayed unmatched.

This clonotype was detected a few times. The chain is built from TRBV3-1 and TRBJ2-3, with TRBD2 as a possible D gene (5 bases). Trimming removed 2 bases from V and 1 base from J, with 16 bases in between. CDR3 length equals 17 residues. The germline gives CDR1 LGHDT, CDR2 YNNKEL (reference sequence). Written as DNA, the CDR3 is TGTGCCAGCAGCCAAAGGCTCGCGGGCTCTGGCACAGATACGCAGTATTTT. Its translation is CASSQRLAGSGTDTQYF.

The chain uses TRBV20-1 and TRBJ2-3, with D maybe TRBD2 (7 bases). The CDR3 extends over 15 amino acids. Germline loops: CDR1 DFQATT, CDR2 SNEGSKA (reference sequence). Trimming cost V 5 bases and J 3 bases, with 18 bases left between them. CDR3 in DNA: TGCAGTGCTGGGGGGGGCCAGAGAGCGACAGATACGCAGTATTTT. Protein: CSAGGGQRATDTQYF.

This CDR3 is CASSRIVGVYNSPLHF. The CDR3 DNA reads as TGTGCCAGCAGCCGCATCGTGGGAGTCTATAATTCACCCCTCCACTTT. V usage is TRBV12-3 or TRBV12-4 and J usage is TRBJ1-6; D remains unclear. V dropped 6 bases and J dropped 3 bases, with 15 bases sitting between them. This CDR3 is built from 16 residues.

The chain links TRBV3-1 to TRBJ2-3, with D tentatively TRBD2 (7 bases). V was clipped by 1 base and J by 0 bases, with 11 bases between them. CDR3 length equals 16 residues. CDR1 and CDR2 (germline): LGHDT, YNNKEL (reference sequence). In DNA form, the CDR3 reads TGTGCCAGCAGCCAAGCTGGGGGGGCCAGCACAGATACGCAGTATTTT. It is translated as CASSQAGGASTDTQYF.

The chain uses TRBV28 and TRBJ2-7; possibly TRBD1 for D (6 bases). The CDR3 extends over 14 amino acids. Germline V gene data show CDR1 as MDHEN and CDR2 as SYDVKM. V lost 10 bases to trimming and J lost 3 bases, with 19 bases between them. DNA of the CDR3: TGTGCCACCTCTGCCGGGACACCGATCTACGAGCAGTACTTC. It is translated as CATSAGTPIYEQYF.

V and J are TRBV4-1 and TRBJ1-2; D is uncertain. Per the germline V gene, CDR1 is MGHRA and CDR2 is YSYEKL. The CDR3 runs to 15 residues. V was shortened by 0 bases and J by 4 bases, with 12 bases between the two germline ends. CDR3 protein: CASSQDVEHLYGYTF. The CDR3, as DNA: TGCGCCAGCAGCCAAGATGTCGAACATCTCTATGGCTACACCTTC.

The rearrangement links TRBV6-5 to TRBJ2-5; D might be TRBD2 (5 bases). The last part of the DNA fits TRBJ2-7 better; the J call may be wrong. Germline V gives CDR1 MNHEY, CDR2 SVGAGI. The CDR3 is 14 amino acids. Here the CDR3 DNA reads TGTGCCAGCAGTTACTCGACGGGGTTCTACGAGCAGTACTTC. Its protein is CASSYSTGFYEQYF.

This clonotype has a count of ten or more. J is TRBJ2-7 and V is TRBV18; 8 nucleotides match TRBD1. This CDR3 region has 14 residues. The J segment lost 3 bases and the V segment lost 3 bases, leaving 4 bases of the junction unmatched. Germline V CDR1 and CDR2: KGHSH, LQKENI. The CDR3 reads CASSPSTGGYEQYF. In DNA form, the CDR3 reads TGTGCCAGCTCACCTTCTACAGGGGGCTACGAGCAGTACTTC.

The CDR3 sequence is CSARESDPYEQYF. The CDR3 DNA sequence: TGCAGTGCTAGAGAGTCTGATCCCTACGAGCAGTACTTC. The V and J genes are TRBV20-1 and TRBJ2-7, with D unresolved. The CDR3 covers 13 residues. Germline V gene data show CDR1 as DFQATT and CDR2 as SNEGSKA (reference sequence). V was trimmed by 0 bases and J by 2 bases, leaving 8 bases between them.

This clonotype has at least ten counts. V and J are TRBV9 and TRBJ2-7; TRBD1 aligns across 7 bases. With V trimmed by 5 bases and J by 0 bases, 2 bases remained unmatched. CDR3 length: 13 amino acids. The germline CDR1 and CDR2 sequences are SGDLS and YYNGEE. CDR3: CASSGDSSYEQYF. Here the CDR3 DNA reads TGTGCCAGCAGTGGGGACAGCTCCTACGAGCAGTACTTC.

The chain employs TRBV29-1 and TRBJ1-1; D possibly corresponds to TRBD1 (6 bases). The CDR3 loop spans 13 amino acids. The germline CDR1 and CDR2 sequences are SQVTM and ANQGSEA. V shed 6 bases and J shed 1 base, with 12 bases lying between them. CDR3 bases: TGCAGCGTCAGCACGGACAGGAACACTGAAGCTTTCTTT. The encoded protein is CSVSTDRNTEAFF.

Only one count was recorded for this clonotype. This chain links TRBV9 with TRBJ2-2; perhaps TRBD2 as D (5 bases). The CDR3 length is 13 residues. Germline loops: CDR1 SGDLS, CDR2 YYNGEE. Trimming removed 4 bases from V and 6 bases from J, with 10 bases in between. The DNA for the CDR3 is TGTGCCAGCAGCAAACTAGATCCCGGGGAGCTGTTTTTT. Its protein product is CASSKLDPGELFF.

This clonotype was seen a handful of times. One end of the junction is discordant with germline, which a read error may explain. The chain recombines TRBV9 with TRBJ1-6; D is unresolved. The V gene's germline CDR1 is SGDLS and CDR2 YYNGEE. The CDR3 spans 15 residues. The CDR3 region has the DNA TGTGCCAGCAGCGTACCCTCGACGGGGAATTCACCCCTTCACTTT. It encodes CASSVPSTGNSPLHF.

The chain carries TRBV9 and TRBJ1-6, with D tentatively TRBD1 (6 bases). V shed 3 bases and J shed 10 bases, with 17 bases lying between them. The length of the CDR3 is 15 residues. Germline loops: CDR1 SGDLS, CDR2 YYNGEE. Here the CDR3 reads CASSATTGTKSPLHF. The CDR3 DNA sequence: TGTGCCAGCAGCGCTACAACAGGGACGAAGTCACCCCTCCACTTT.

The chain joins TRBV7-9 to TRBJ2-5; 8 nucleotides match TRBD1. The DNA end is more similar to TRBJ2-7, so the J call may be wrong. Germline-derived CDR1 and CDR2 are SEHNR and FQNEAQ (reference sequence). The CDR3 runs 14 residues. The CDR3 nucleotides read TGTGCCAGCAGCCGGACAGGGCTGTTCGACGAGCAGTACTTC. It encodes CASSRTGLFDEQYF.